The rows below give T cell receptor beta chains drawn from one sample of a study of blood T cell repertoires in COVID-19. The data were produced by immunoSEQ multiplex PCR, yet TCRdb's version contains in-frame clones alone and is incomplete. The repertoire holds just over 650,000 clones, with 75% to 90% as singletons. Sequenced sample: peripheral blood. These receptors all stem from a woman between 18 and 29 years old with acute or convalescent COVID-19. CDR3s include the opening cysteine and the closing phenylalanine or tryptophan. A D gene is named only where the DNA matches it firmly. Where a row states a size, it is once, few, many or the class of an expanded clone; other rows omit it.

clone_size,j_call,d_call,cdr3_length,v_call,cdr3_aa,cdr3_nt
.,TRBJ1-6,.,15,TRBV15,CASRADRGYNSPLHF,TGTGCCTCCCGGGCGGATCGGGGCTATAATTCACCCCTCCACTTT
.,TRBJ2-1,.,18,TRBV10-3,CAISEGGGPAQSYNEQFF,TGTGCCATCAGTGAGGGGGGCGGTCCGGCCCAGAGCTACAATGAGCAGTTCTTC
.,TRBJ1-1,TRBD1,14,TRBV7-3,CASSTTGSGTEAFF,TGTGCCAGCAGCACGACAGGGAGTGGCACTGAAGCTTTCTTT
.,TRBJ2-1,.,17,TRBV11-2,CASSPKAGSRSYNEQFF,TGTGCCAGCAGCCCAAAAGCCGGGTCCCGCTCCTACAATGAGCAGTTCTTC
.,TRBJ2-7,.,12,TRBV2,CASDGGSLEQYF,TGTGCCAGCGACGGAGGTTCGTTAGAGCAGTACTTC
.,TRBJ1-1,TRBD1,18,TRBV7-9,CASSLVEQGVIMNTEAFF,TGTGCCAGCAGCTTAGTCGAACAGGGGGTCATCATGAACACTGAAGCTTTCTTT
.,TRBJ1-3,TRBD1,16,TRBV5-1,CASSISPGGAGNTIYF,TGCGCCAGCAGCATATCTCCAGGGGGTGCTGGAAACACCATATATTTT
.,TRBJ1-4,TRBD1,15,TRBV6-5,CASSTGGMDNEKLFF,TGTGCCAGCAGTACAGGGGGCATGGATAATGAAAAACTGTTTTTT
.,TRBJ2-1,TRBD1,15,TRBV24-1,CATSVQGSSYNEQFF,TGTGCCACCAGTGTACAGGGGAGCTCCTACAATGAGCAGTTCTTC
.,TRBJ2-7,TRBD2,14,TRBV6-5,CASSYRGGVYEQYF,TGTGCCAGCAGTTACCGGGGGGGGGTTTACGAGCAGTACTTC
few,TRBJ1-2,.,16,TRBV7-9,CATTPTDSQRAYGYTF,TGTGCCACCACGCCAACGGACAGCCAACGAGCATATGGCTACACCTTC
once,TRBJ1-1,TRBD1,13,TRBV7-3,CASRGTGNTEAFF,TGTGCCAGCAGAGGGACAGGGAACACTGAAGCTTTCTTT
few,TRBJ1-2,.,13,TRBV27,CASSFGPNYGYTF,TGTGCCAGCAGTTTTGGGCCTAACTATGGCTACACCTTC
.,TRBJ1-2,.,15,TRBV19,CASSIGGTYPYGYTF,TGTGCCAGTAGTATTGGAGGAACATACCCCTATGGCTACACCTTC
.,TRBJ1-5,.,15,TRBV5-1,CASSSDTGNNQPQHF,TGCGCCAGCAGCTCGGATACAGGGAACAATCAGCCCCAGCATTTT
once,TRBJ1-1,.,13,TRBV7-3,CASRAGPNTEAFF,TGTGCCAGCCGGGCGGGACCCAACACTGAAGCTTTCTTT
.,TRBJ1-5,.,14,TRBV9,CASSVDTGPQPQHF,TGTGCCAGCAGCGTAGATACAGGGCCGCAGCCCCAGCATTTT
.,TRBJ1-1,TRBD1,16,TRBV19,CASSSRAGGPSTEAFF,TGTGCCAGTAGTAGTCGGGCAGGGGGTCCCAGCACTGAAGCTTTCTTT
.,TRBJ1-1,.,11,TRBV27,CASSFGTEAFF,TGTGCCAGCAGTTTCGGCACTGAAGCTTTCTTT
.,TRBJ2-7,TRBD2,14,TRBV6-5,CASDTGTSPNEQYF,TGTGCCAGCGACACCGGGACTAGTCCTAACGAGCAGTACTTC
.,TRBJ1-1,.,13,TRBV6-6,CASSYIRGTEAFF,TGTGCCAGCAGTTACATCCGGGGGACTGAAGCTTTCTTT
.,TRBJ2-7,TRBD1,16,TRBV2,CASTDAKGQGGYEQYF,TGTGCCAGCACTGACGCAAAGGGACAGGGAGGCTACGAGCAGTACTTC
.,TRBJ1-1,.,14,TRBV5-1,CASSFRGQNTEAFF,TGCGCCAGCAGCTTCAGGGGCCAGAACACTGAAGCTTTCTTT
.,TRBJ1-2,.,14,TRBV4-2,CASSQDWGVNGYTF,TGTGCCAGCAGCCAAGACTGGGGCGTCAATGGCTACACCTTC
.,TRBJ2-7,TRBD1,15,TRBV3-1/TRBV3-2,CASSHWPGQGGQQYF,TGTGCCAGCAGCCATTGGCCTGGACAGGGAGGACAGCAGTACTTC
once,TRBJ1-2,.,14,TRBV30,CAWRVEWPGYGYTF,TGTGCCTGGAGGGTCGAGTGGCCCGGGTATGGCTACACCTTC
few,TRBJ2-1,.,11,TRBV5-5,CASRQGDEQFF,TGTGCCAGCCGACAAGGGGATGAGCAGTTCTTC
.,TRBJ2-2,TRBD1,15,TRBV7-9,CASSSTGGPFGELFF,TGTGCCAGCAGCTCGACAGGGGGCCCCTTCGGGGAGCTGTTTTTT
.,TRBJ2-5,.,15,TRBV5-1,CASSLQGTGQETQYF,TGCGCCAGCAGCTTGCAGGGGACGGGCCAAGAGACCCAGTACTTC
.,TRBJ1-1,TRBD1,14,TRBV2,CASRTTGAATEAFF,TGTGCCAGCCGCACGACAGGGGCGGCCACTGAAGCTTTCTTT
.,TRBJ1-3,.,13,TRBV7-8,CASSFAQGYTIYF,TGTGCCAGCAGCTTCGCTCAGGGGTACACCATATATTTT
.,TRBJ2-1,TRBD2,16,TRBV30,CAWRLLAGAGYNEQFF,TGTGCCTGGAGACTGCTAGCGGGGGCCGGATACAATGAGCAGTTCTTC
.,TRBJ1-2,.,16,TRBV19,CASSAPLGGGRDGYTF,TGTGCCAGTAGTGCCCCCTTAGGTGGAGGGAGGGATGGCTACACCTTC
.,TRBJ2-7,.,13,TRBV5-5,CASSLVNSYEQYF,TGTGCCAGCAGCTTGGTTAACTCCTACGAGCAGTACTTC
.,TRBJ2-4,.,12,TRBV24-1,CATSDSGFIQYF,TGTGCCACCAGTGATTCGGGTTTCATTCAGTACTTC
once,TRBJ1-3,.,16,TRBV3-1/TRBV3-2,CASSQGQRVSGNTIYF,TGTGCCAGCAGCCAAGGACAGAGAGTCTCTGGAAACACCATATATTTT
.,TRBJ2-7,TRBD2,15,TRBV5-1,CASSSFSGESYEQYF,TGCGCCAGCAGCTCATTTAGCGGGGAAAGCTACGAGCAGTACTTC
.,TRBJ2-1,.,14,TRBV27,CASSPDSSYNEQFF,TGTGCCAGCAGTCCGGACAGCTCCTACAATGAGCAGTTCTTC
.,TRBJ1-3,.,11,TRBV2,CASSGNNTIYF,TGTGCCAGCAGTGGTAATAACACCATATATTTT
.,TRBJ1-5,.,11,TRBV30,CAWGRNQPQHF,TGTGCCTGGGGCCGCAATCAGCCCCAGCATTTT